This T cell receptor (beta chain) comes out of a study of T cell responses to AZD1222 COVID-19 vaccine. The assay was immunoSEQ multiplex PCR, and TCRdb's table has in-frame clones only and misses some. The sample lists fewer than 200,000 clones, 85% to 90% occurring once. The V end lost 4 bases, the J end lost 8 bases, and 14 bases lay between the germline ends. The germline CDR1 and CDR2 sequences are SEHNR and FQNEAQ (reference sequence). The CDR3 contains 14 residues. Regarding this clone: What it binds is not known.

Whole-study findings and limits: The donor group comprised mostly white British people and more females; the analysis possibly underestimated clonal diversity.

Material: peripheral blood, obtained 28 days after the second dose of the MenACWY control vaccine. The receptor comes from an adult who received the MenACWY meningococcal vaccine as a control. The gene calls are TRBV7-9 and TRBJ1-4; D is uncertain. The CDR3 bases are TGTGCCAGCAGCTGGACGTGGGAAAACGAAAAACTGTTTTTT. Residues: CASSWTWENEKLFF.